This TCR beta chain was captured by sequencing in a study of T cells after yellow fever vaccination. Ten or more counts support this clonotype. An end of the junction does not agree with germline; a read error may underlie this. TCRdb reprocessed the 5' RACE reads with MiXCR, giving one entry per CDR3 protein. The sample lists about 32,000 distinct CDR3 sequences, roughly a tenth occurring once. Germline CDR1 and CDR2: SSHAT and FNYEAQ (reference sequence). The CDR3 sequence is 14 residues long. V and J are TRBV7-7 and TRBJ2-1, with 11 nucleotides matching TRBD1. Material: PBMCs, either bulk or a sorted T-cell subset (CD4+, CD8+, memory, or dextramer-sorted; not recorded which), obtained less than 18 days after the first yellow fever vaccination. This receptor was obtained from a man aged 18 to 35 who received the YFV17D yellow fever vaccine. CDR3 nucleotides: TGTGCTAGCAGCTTAGGGACAGGGGGCAATGAGCAGTTCTTC. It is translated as CASSLGTGGNEQFF.